Each of the 13 T cell receptor beta chains below was sequenced from the same sample in a study of CD8 T cells in Susac syndrome. An amount of RNA that ranged from roughly 0.5 to 1 ug was reverse transcribed with random hexamers. In TCRdb, the immunoSEQ multiplex PCR reads were re-called with MiXCR into one record per CDR3 protein. The sample includes approximately 260,000 distinct CDR3 sequences, less than 96% of them seen just once. Sequencing used CD4+ T cells from PBMCs. The receptor set was obtained from a human donor with Susac syndrome.

This chain links TRBV30 with TRBJ2-7, with 7 bases fitting TRBD1. With 1 base clipped from V and 3 bases from J, the junction kept 9 bases outside the gene matches. CDR1 and CDR2 from the germline V gene are GTSNPN and SVGIG (reference sequence). The CDR3 runs 15 residues. CDR3 nucleotides: TGTGCCTGGAGTGAGGAGGCAGGGGGTTTCTACGAGCAGTACTTC. As protein: CAWSEEAGGFYEQYF.

The chain links TRBV12-3 or TRBV12-4 to TRBJ2-6; the D gene is possibly TRBD1 (6 bases). Trimming removed 5 bases at V and 0 bases at J, with 14 bases between. The CDR3 extends over 17 amino acids. The DNA of the CDR3 is TGTGCCAGCAGTAGAGGGGAGACAGGCTCTGGGGCCAACGTCCTGACTTTC. As protein: CASSRGETGSGANVLTF.

This chain connects TRBV20-1 to TRBJ2-7; TRBD2 agrees at 10 bases. CDR3 length: 16 residues. CDR1 is DFQATT, CDR2 SNEGSKA, per germline (reference sequence). J lost 2 bases, V lost 3 bases, and 10 bases had no gene match. The CDR3 here is CSARTGTSEVPYEQYF. CDR3 nucleotides: TGCAGTGCTAGGACCGGGACTAGCGAGGTCCCCTACGAGCAGTACTTC.

The chain links TRBV29-1 to TRBJ2-7; D may be TRBD2 (5 bases). In germline, CDR1 is SQVTM, CDR2 ANQGSEA. Trimming cost V 4 bases and J 3 bases, with 10 bases left between them. The CDR3 runs 12 residues. CDR3 amino acids: CSVGVGSYEQYF. The DNA of the CDR3 is TGCAGCGTTGGAGTAGGGAGCTACGAGCAGTACTTC.

This sequence joins TRBV30 and TRBJ2-1; no firm D call. This CDR3 comprises 13 residues. Germline V gives CDR1 GTSNPN, CDR2 SVGIG (reference sequence). Deletions cut 0 bases from V and 8 bases from J, with 11 bases between. CDR3 in amino acids: CAWSVRVTHEQFF. CDR3 DNA: TGTGCCTGGAGTGTTCGGGTCACGCATGAGCAGTTCTTC.

The chain employs TRBV15 and TRBJ2-5; D is perhaps TRBD1 (5 bases). Deletions cut 0 bases from V and 5 bases from J, with 13 bases between. The CDR3 sequence is 15 residues long. Germline lookup yields CDR1 LNHNV and CDR2 YYDKDF (reference sequence). CDR3 bases: TGTGCCACCAGCAGAGACAGGGCACTGTGGGAGACCCAGTACTTC. Its protein product is CATSRDRALWETQYF.

This chain uses TRBV28 with TRBJ1-2, with TRBD1 matching 9 bases. J was trimmed by 4 bases and V by 5 bases; bases with no gene match: 2. Germline loops: CDR1 MDHEN, CDR2 SYDVKM. This CDR3 has 13 residues. CDR3 nucleotides: TGTGCCAGCAGTACAGGGGGCGGCTATGGCTACACCTTC. Its protein is CASSTGGGYGYTF.

V and J are TRBV29-1 and TRBJ2-1, with D hard to call. Germline V gene data show CDR1 as SQVTM and CDR2 as ANQGSEA. V dropped 3 bases and J dropped 0 bases, with 9 bases sitting between them. This CDR3 has 14 residues. The CDR3 sequence is CSVDSPSSYNEQFF. CDR3 nucleotide sequence: TGCAGCGTTGATTCCCCGAGCTCCTACAATGAGCAGTTCTTC.

The chain combines TRBV5-6 with TRBJ2-3, with D hard to call. The CDR3 loop spans 13 amino acids. The V end lost 4 bases, the J end lost 5 bases, and 11 bases lay between the germline ends. CDR1 and CDR2 from the germline V gene are SGHDT and YYEEEE. CDR3 region: CASSARMRDTQYF. Written as DNA, the CDR3 is TGTGCCAGCAGCGCTAGGATGAGAGATACGCAGTATTTT.

The chain couples TRBV20-1 to TRBJ2-1, with TRBD2 matching 8 bases. J was trimmed by 4 bases and V by 0 bases; bases with no gene match: 11. Germline loops: CDR1 DFQATT, CDR2 SNEGSKA (reference sequence). This CDR3 region has 17 residues. The CDR3: CSARDPRGAGGYNEQFF. The CDR3 DNA reads as TGCAGTGCTAGAGACCCGCGGGGGGCGGGCGGGTACAATGAGCAGTTCTTC.

This chain connects TRBV12-3 or TRBV12-4 to TRBJ2-7; D might be TRBD1 (5 bases). The V gene lost 10 bases and the J gene lost 1 base, with 17 bases spanning the gap. CDR3 length equals 14 residues. The CDR3 sequence: CATKSRRVSYEQYF. In nucleotides, the CDR3 is TGTGCCACCAAATCCCGCAGGGTATCCTACGAGCAGTACTTC.

In nucleotides, the CDR3 is TGCAGTGCTAGAGTGGGGACAGGACCTTCCTACGAGCAGTACTTC. Its translation: CSARVGTGPSYEQYF. The V gene is TRBV20-1, the J gene TRBJ2-7; 8 nucleotides line up with TRBD1. Germline V gives CDR1 DFQATT, CDR2 SNEGSKA (reference sequence). With 1 base clipped from V and 1 base from J, the junction kept 6 bases outside the gene matches. The CDR3 sequence is 15 residues long.

The chain combines TRBV12-3 or TRBV12-4 with TRBJ2-1; D is possibly TRBD2 (7 bases). This CDR3 spans 16 amino acids. Trimming pared 5 bases from V and 9 bases from J, leaving 23 bases between. CDR3 protein: CASSGILGGGGGEQFF. The CDR3 DNA is TGTGCCAGCAGTGGGATTTTGGGAGGGGGGGGTGGTGAGCAGTTCTTC.